This T cell receptor beta chain was recorded in a study of cytomegalovirus exposure and HLA in healthy donors. Study-level points and caveats: Associated with HLA alleles at 0.05 false discovery rate in a later analysis were 15,000 to 20,000 TCR beta sequences.

The PCR contained 60 Vbeta and 13 Jbeta primers. Sequencing was performed with immunoSEQ multiplex PCR; in TCRdb, only in-frame clones are kept and a portion is missing. Altogether about 120,000 clones are present, 78% being singletons, with the ten largest covering roughly 3.3%. Worth noting for this clone: The antigen is not known.

V was clipped by 2 bases and J by 2 bases, with 13 bases between them. CDR3 length: 16 residues. Germline values: CDR1 MDHEN, CDR2 SYDVKM. The chain uses TRBV28 and TRBJ2-1; D call uncertain. Sequenced sample: PBMCs. This clonotype was obtained from a woman aged 25 to 39 in good health and CMV-seropositive. This chain's CDR3 is CASSLLLGEAYNEQFF. In nucleotides, the CDR3 is TGTGCCAGCAGTTTACTTTTGGGTGAGGCCTACAATGAGCAGTTCTTC. The complete variable domain, with remaining parts taken from reference TRBV28 and TRBJ2-1, reads DVKVTQSSRYLVKRTGEKVFLECVQDMDHENMFWYRQDPGLGLRLIYFSYDVKMKEKGDIPEGYSVSREKKERFSLILESASTNQTSMYLCASSLLLGEAYNEQFFGPGTRLTVL.